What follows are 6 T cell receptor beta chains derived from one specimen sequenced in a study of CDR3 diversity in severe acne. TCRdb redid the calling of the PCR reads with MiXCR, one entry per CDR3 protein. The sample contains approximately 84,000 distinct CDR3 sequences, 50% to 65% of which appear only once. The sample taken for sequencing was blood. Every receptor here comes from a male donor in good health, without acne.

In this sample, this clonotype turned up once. The chain's CDR3 is CASSRPDPYGYTF. The CDR3 region has the DNA TGTGCCAGCAGCCGCCCGGATCCTTATGGCTACACCTTC. The chain is built from TRBV7-9 and TRBJ1-2; no definite D call. There are 13 residues in the CDR3. Deletions cut 5 bases from V and 5 bases from J, with 12 bases between. CDR1 and CDR2 from the germline V gene are SEHNR and FQNEAQ (reference sequence).

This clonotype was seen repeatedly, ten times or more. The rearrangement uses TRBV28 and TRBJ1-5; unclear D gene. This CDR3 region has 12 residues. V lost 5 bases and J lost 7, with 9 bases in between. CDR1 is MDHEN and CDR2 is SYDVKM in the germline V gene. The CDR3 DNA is TGTGCCAGCAGTATGAGATTGCAGCCCCAGCATTTT. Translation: CASSMRLQPQHF.

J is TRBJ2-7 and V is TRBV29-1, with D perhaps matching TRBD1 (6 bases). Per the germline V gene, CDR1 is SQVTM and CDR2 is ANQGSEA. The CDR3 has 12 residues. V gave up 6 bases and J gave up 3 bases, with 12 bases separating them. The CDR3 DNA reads TGCAGCGTCGCACAACAGGGCTACGAGCAGTACTTC. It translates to CSVAQQGYEQYF.

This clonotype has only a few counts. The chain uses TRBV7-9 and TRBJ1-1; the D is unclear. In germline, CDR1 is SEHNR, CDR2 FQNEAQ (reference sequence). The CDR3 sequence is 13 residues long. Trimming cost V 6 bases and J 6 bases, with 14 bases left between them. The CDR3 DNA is TGTGCCAGCAGGACGGATTTGGCGGCTGAAGCTTTCTTT. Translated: CASRTDLAAEAFF.

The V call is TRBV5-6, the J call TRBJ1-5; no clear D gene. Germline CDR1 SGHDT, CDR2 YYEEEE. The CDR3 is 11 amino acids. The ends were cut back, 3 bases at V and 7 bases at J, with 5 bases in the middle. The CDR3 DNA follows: TGTGCCAGCAGCTCCAGACAGCCCCAGCATTTT. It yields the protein CASSSRQPQHF.

In nucleotides, the CDR3 is TGTGCCACCAGCAGAGAGACGGGGGGCTCCTACGAGCAGTACTTC. This encodes CATSRETGGSYEQYF. The chain is built from TRBV15 and TRBJ2-7; 7 nucleotides agree with TRBD2. The CDR3 covers 15 residues. Germline CDR1 LNHNV, CDR2 YYDKDF (reference sequence). The V gene end was trimmed by 0 bases and the J gene end by 0 bases; junction bases not matched to a gene: 2.